Detailed here is one T cell receptor beta chain. Its antigen remains undetermined. It has no much larger one-base neighbor in the sample; base qualities were not kept. The sample belongs to a study of PD-L1 blockade in urothelial cancer (dated by TCRdb to between 2016 and 2019). Regarding the study in general: All patients started therapy in about 2014 and received atezolizumab 1,200 mg intravenously every 3 weeks. Pretreatment blood TCR-seq was available for about 30 patients, at least one posttreatment blood collection was obtained for roughly 25 patients, and tumor TCR-seq was available for roughly 25 patients. A median of around 150,000 T cells and just over 80,000 unique TCRs was obtained from blood samples, and a median clonality of 0.080 was observed. Blood samples were analyzed at two time points: 3 weeks after treatment start (second dose) and 6 weeks after treatment start. Nine or ten patients reached durable clinical benefit, while fewer than 25 patients did not. Progression-free survival longer than 6 months counted as durable clinical benefit, and TCR features were additionally tested against both progression-free and overall survival. An exploratory multi-omic analysis was conducted of the somatic, immune and clinical correlates of response to PD-L1 blockade with atezolizumab in urothelial cancer. An ECOG performance status of 0 or 1 was recorded for the patients, and 0 to 3 prior chemotherapy regimens had been received by the patients. About 90% of the roughly 29 patients were identified as males with urothelial cancer of bladder origin, and a prior smoking history was reported by 18 of 29 patients. In the same patients, whole exome sequencing and RNA sequencing of pretreatment tumors were performed in addition to TCR sequencing. Pretreatment tumor samples, along with matched peripheral blood serially collected before and after atezolizumab treatment, were subjected to TCR sequencing. Paper-wide results and their limitations: A pretreatment peripheral blood TCR clonality below the median was linked to improved progression-free and overall survival. Because the sample size was small (n ≈ 27) and many of the analyses were exploratory, the results are meant to be hypothesis-generating. Among patients with durable benefit, tumor-associated TCR clones showed greater expansion in peripheral blood 3 weeks after treatment started (n ≈ 22, p = 0.022).

Synthetic TCR analog templates were spiked into each PCR to estimate absolute template abundance from read counts. TCRbeta CDR3 regions were amplified from genomic DNA with bias-controlled V and J gene primers using the immunoSEQ assay. Sequencing of rearranged TCRbeta segments was done at approximately 20X coverage. In the paper's pipeline: Sequencing errors were corrected by clustering, and CDR3s were annotated against IMGT so that V, D and J genes could be assigned. Only productive TCRbeta rearrangements were used in downstream analyses, excluding out-of-frame or stop-codon sequences. Clonality was computed as one minus Shannon entropy normalized by the log of the number of unique productive sequences. Clones differing between time points or between blood and tumor were identified using Fisher's exact test with Benjamini-Hochberg correction, with an adjusted p below 0.01 applied as the threshold. What TCRdb holds here is the immuneACCESS table cut down to in-frame rearrangements. Part of the clones is not present; checked against another copy, under half of the missing clones reflect an unresolved V gene, and the others are unexplained. V and J calls and clone size are as listed in that table; D and trimming were resolved from the DNA. The sample data list 45,000 to 60,000 clones, and 75% to 90% of these were observed just once. About 1.7% of the sample is in the top ten clones.

The meaning of the sample's time point label: pretreatment peripheral blood. The cohort included about 29 patients with locally advanced or metastatic urothelial carcinoma who were treated at Memorial Sloan Kettering on a trial protocol. Peripheral blood mononuclear cells were collected pretreatment and during treatment, with between 1 and 8 total time points per patient. The Qiagen DNeasy Blood extraction kit was used to purify genomic DNA from total PBMCs and from tumor samples. Collected pretreatment and during treatment, PBMCs were isolated and stored as previously described. CDR1 and CDR2, looked up from the germline V gene, are SNHLY and FYNNEI. From its cysteine to its phenylalanine, the CDR3 spans 19 amino acids. Only the CDR3 DNA is retained, 57 bases long and in frame from the first base. From V the trimming removes 4 bases and from J it removes 0 bases, while the gene matches leave 10 bases of the junction unaccounted for.

Source: PBMCs, taken around atezolizumab (anti-PD-L1) treatment. The rearranged segments are TRBV2 and TRBJ2-1; 12 middle bases align to TRBD2. The sequence was obtained from a man aged 45-65 years with urothelial cancer. In nucleotide form, the sequence is TGTGCCAGCAGTGTCCCGACTAGCGGGGGCCCAACCTCCTACAATGAGCAGTTCTTC. This codes for CASSVPTSGGPTSYNEQFF.